The 24 T cell receptor beta chains listed next were all sequenced from one sample in a study of early T cells in non-severe SARS-CoV-2 infection. In TCRdb, the 5' RACE reads were re-called with MiXCR into one record per CDR3 protein. The sample lists under 40,000 distinct CDR3 sequences, around 6.5% occurring once. The source material was whole blood. The receptors derive from an adult who was a healthcare worker with PCR-confirmed SARS-CoV-2 infection or an uninfected control (not recorded which).

There are many counts of this clonotype. The chain has TRBV30 and TRBJ1-1; D call uncertain. The V gene's germline CDR1 is GTSNPN and CDR2 SVGIG (reference sequence). V was pared by 2 bases and J by 0 bases, with 7 bases between. The CDR3 has 13 residues. The CDR3 bases are TGTGCCTGGAGTTCAAAACTGAACACTGAAGCTTTCTTT. Its translation is CAWSSKLNTEAFF.

This clonotype was recorded many times. V usage is TRBV12-3 or TRBV12-4 and J usage is TRBJ1-1; TRBD1 is a possible D gene (5 bases). The CDR3 length is 13 residues. Trimming took off 8 bases at V and 4 bases at J, with 14 bases between the two ends. In DNA, the CDR3 is TGTGCCAGCGTGGTAGGGGTCGGCACTGAAGCTTTCTTT. Residues: CASVVGVGTEAFF.

This clonotype has ten or more counts. The V and J genes are TRBV20-1 and TRBJ2-1; no clear D. CDR1 and CDR2 from the germline V gene are DFQATT and SNEGSKA (reference sequence). The CDR3 totals 11 residues. Trimming removed 3 bases at V and 5 bases at J, with 5 bases between. CDR3: CSASGDNEQFF. CDR3 coding DNA: TGCAGTGCTAGTGGGGACAATGAGCAGTTCTTC.

This clonotype was found many times. V gene TRBV20-1 combines with J gene TRBJ2-3; 7 bases are shared with TRBD2. Germline V gene lookup returns CDR1 DFQATT and CDR2 SNEGSKA (reference sequence). The CDR3 contains 11 residues. V shed 4 bases, J shed 9 bases, and the junction held 4 bases outside the gene matches. CDR3 loop: CSATGRGTQYF. As DNA, the CDR3 is TGCAGTGCTACAGGGAGGGGCACGCAGTATTTT.

This clonotype was found many times. The rearrangement joins TRBV29-1 to TRBJ1-2; D remains ambiguous. The CDR3 is made up of 11 amino acids. V lost 7 bases and J lost 8, with 14 bases in between. CDR1 is SQVTM and CDR2 is ANQGSEA in the germline V gene. The CDR3 is CSAEDQYGYTF. CDR3 DNA: TGCAGCGCAGAGGATCAGTACGGCTACACCTTC.

The chain couples TRBV2 to TRBJ2-3; 8 bases are shared with TRBD2. Trimming at V came to 6 bases and at J to 3 bases, leaving 11 bases not matched to a gene. Germline values: CDR1 SNHLY, CDR2 FYNNEI. The CDR3 contains 16 residues. CDR3: CASRGTRGFGTDTQYF. The CDR3 DNA follows: TGTGCCAGCAGGGGGACTAGGGGGTTTGGAACAGATACGCAGTATTTT.

This clonotype was seen at least ten times. The chain carries TRBV20-1 and TRBJ2-1; D tentatively reads TRBD1 or TRBD2 (6 bases each). Trimming took off 2 bases at V and 9 bases at J, with 17 bases between the two ends. Germline assignment: CDR1 DFQATT and CDR2 SNEGSKA (reference sequence). CDR3 length: 14 amino acids. This CDR3 reads CSARNGGVFCEQFF. The CDR3 nucleotides are TGCAGTGCTAGAAACGGGGGCGTGTTTTGTGAGCAGTTCTTC.

The rearrangement links TRBV4-2 to TRBJ2-1; D perhaps matches TRBD2 (5 bases). Trimming took off 3 bases at V and 8 bases at J, with 11 bases between the two ends. Germline V gene lookup returns CDR1 LGHNA and CDR2 YNFKEQ. This CDR3 spans 13 amino acids. CDR3 loop: CASSQQAGDEQFF. As DNA, the CDR3 is TGTGCCAGCAGCCAGCAGGCCGGGGATGAGCAGTTCTTC.

This clonotype was counted ten times or more. The CDR3 region has the DNA TGTGCCAGCAGTAAGCGGGAGGATGACTACGAGCAGTACTTC. Its translation is CASSKREDDYEQYF. The chain is built from TRBV2 and TRBJ2-7; 9 nucleotides line up with TRBD2. V was pared by 5 bases and J by 3 bases, with 5 bases of the junction left unmatched. The germline V gene has CDR1 SNHLY and CDR2 FYNNEI. The CDR3 runs 14 residues.

This clonotype was found many times. The chain has TRBV20-1 and TRBJ2-5; D gene unclear. The CDR3 covers 13 residues. The germline V gene has CDR1 DFQATT and CDR2 SNEGSKA (reference sequence). V was trimmed by 5 bases and J by 2 bases, leaving 12 bases between them. The CDR3 sequence is CSASYSPQETQYF. The CDR3 DNA is TGCAGTGCTTCATATTCACCACAAGAGACCCAGTACTTC.

There are a few counts of this clonotype. The gene calls are TRBV11-2 and TRBJ1-6, with D maybe TRBD1 (5 bases). V was trimmed by 7 bases and J by 14 bases, leaving 12 bases between them. The germline CDR1 and CDR2 sequences are SGHAT and FQNNGV. This CDR3 region has 11 residues. CDR3: CASTTGEALHF. CDR3 DNA sequence: TGTGCCAGCACCACAGGCGAGGCCCTCCACTTT.

This clonotype appeared many times. The chain uses TRBV7-9 and TRBJ2-3, with a possible D match to TRBD2 (6 bases). Germline V CDR1 and CDR2: SEHNR, FQNEAQ (reference sequence). CDR3 size: 14 residues. Trimming took 4 bases from V and 2 from J, leaving 10 bases between them. Here the CDR3 reads CASSWLATTDTQYF. CDR3 coding DNA: TGTGCCAGCAGCTGGCTAGCGACCACAGATACGCAGTATTTT.

Ten or more counts support this clonotype. This rearrangement joins TRBV28 to TRBJ2-7; 11 positions agree with TRBD2. Looked up from germline, CDR1 is MDHEN and CDR2 is SYDVKM. This CDR3 is built from 13 residues. J lost 3 bases, V lost 9 bases, and 4 bases had no gene match. The CDR3 reads CASKLAGDYEQYF. In nucleotides, the CDR3 is TGTGCCAGTAAACTAGCGGGAGACTACGAGCAGTACTTC.

This clonotype was counted only a few times. The chain joins TRBV4-1 to TRBJ1-2, with unresolved D. This CDR3 has 15 amino acids. The ends were cut back, 0 bases at V and 2 bases at J, with 10 bases in the middle. Germline V gene data show CDR1 as MGHRA and CDR2 as YSYEKL. CDR3 nucleotide sequence: TGCGCCAGCAGCCAAGACAGCCCTCTAAACTATGGCTACACCTTC. It codes for CASSQDSPLNYGYTF.

This clonotype was counted at least ten times. The rearrangement links TRBV7-6 to TRBJ2-1; the D is unclear. Germline-derived CDR1 and CDR2 are SGHVS and FNYEAQ. The CDR3 is made up of 13 amino acids. Deletions cut 0 bases from V and 5 bases from J, with 5 bases between. As DNA, the CDR3 is TGTGCCAGCAGCTTAGCCCAGAACAATGAGCAGTTCTTC. It codes for CASSLAQNNEQFF.

In its sample, this clonotype was seen many times. The chain combines TRBV4-1 with TRBJ2-7, with D possibly TRBD2 on 5 matching bases. The CDR3 covers 15 residues. The V gene's germline CDR1 is MGHRA and CDR2 YSYEKL. Trimming removed 6 bases from V and 2 bases from J, with 17 bases in between. The DNA for the CDR3 is TGCGCCAGCAGTCGAGACTACCCGGACGCCTACGAGCAGTACTTC. This encodes CASSRDYPDAYEQYF.

The chain has TRBV7-6 and TRBJ1-1; D ambiguous. This CDR3 contains 16 residues. V was trimmed by 2 bases and J by 0 bases, leaving 13 bases between them. Germline assignment: CDR1 SGHVS and CDR2 FNYEAQ. This chain's CDR3 is CASSLTPGGMNTEAFF. Here the CDR3 DNA reads TGTGCCAGCAGCTTAACCCCCGGAGGGATGAACACTGAAGCTTTCTTT.

The chain has TRBV7-9 and TRBJ2-3; no firm D call. Per germline, CDR1 SEHNR and CDR2 FQNEAQ (reference sequence). The V and J ends lost 1 base and 0 bases respectively, with 11 bases between them. The CDR3 loop spans 16 amino acids. This CDR3 reads CASSLVVGSSTDTQYF. As DNA, the CDR3 is TGTGCCAGCAGCTTAGTCGTGGGGTCTAGCACAGATACGCAGTATTTT.

This clonotype was detected ten times or more. The V call is TRBV29-1, the J call TRBJ2-6; either TRBD1 or TRBD2 may fit D (5 bases each). This CDR3 spans 15 amino acids. Trimming pared 4 bases from V and 0 bases from J, leaving 10 bases between. Germline loops: CDR1 SQVTM, CDR2 ANQGSEA. CDR3 sequence reads: CSVGDARSGANVLTF. The CDR3 region has the DNA TGCAGCGTTGGGGACGCCCGCTCTGGGGCCAACGTCCTGACTTTC.

In its sample, this clonotype was seen many times. The CDR3 region is CASSKDSGLTQYF. CDR3 in DNA: TGTGCCAGCAGCAAAGACTCCGGACTCACGCAGTATTTT. The J gene is TRBJ2-3, the V gene TRBV5-4; D possibly corresponds to TRBD2 (5 bases). Germline values: CDR1 SGHNT, CDR2 YYREEE (reference sequence). CDR3 length: 13 amino acids. The V end was cut by 4 bases, the J end by 9 bases, with 15 bases between.

In its sample, this clonotype is medium-sized. The rearrangement links TRBV28 to TRBJ2-3; D tentatively fits TRBD1 or TRBD2 (5 bases each). The CDR3 totals 14 residues. The V end lost 7 bases, the J end lost 3 bases, and 14 bases lay between the germline ends. CDR1 and CDR2 (germline): MDHEN, SYDVKM. Here the CDR3 reads CASKRGMMTDTQYF. The CDR3, as DNA: TGTGCCAGCAAGAGGGGAATGATGACAGATACGCAGTATTTT.

This clonotype was seen a single time. V usage is TRBV18 and J usage is TRBJ2-6; 12 nucleotides align to TRBD1. J lost 1 base, V lost 2 bases, and 3 bases had no gene match. Germline V CDR1 and CDR2: KGHSH, LQKENI. The CDR3 runs to 18 residues. For the CDR3, the DNA is TGTGCCAGCTCACCATTGGGACAGGGGGCTTCTGGGGCCAACGTCCTGACTTTC. Its translation is CASSPLGQGASGANVLTF.

In its sample, this clonotype was seen many times. This chain joins TRBV7-9 and TRBJ1-1; D is perhaps TRBD1 (5 bases). The germline V gene encodes CDR1 SEHNR and CDR2 FQNEAQ (reference sequence). The CDR3 length is 14 residues. V gave up 4 bases and J gave up 5 bases, with 14 bases separating them. This CDR3 is CASSSTGGRTEAFF. The CDR3 DNA reads as TGTGCCAGCAGCTCAACTGGGGGGAGAACTGAAGCTTTCTTT. Complete variable domain (other parts from reference TRBV7-9 and TRBJ1-1): DTGVSQNPRHKITKRGQNVTFRCDPISEHNRLYWYRQTLGQGPEFLTYFQNEAQLEKSRLLSDRFSAERPKGSFSTLEIQRTEQGDSAMYLCASSSTGGRTEAFFGQGTRLTVV.

This clonotype was observed many times. The chain links TRBV9 to TRBJ2-7; TRBD2 matches 8 bases. The V gene end was trimmed by 0 bases and the J gene end by 9 bases; junction bases not matched to a gene: 11. The CDR3 spans 15 residues. CDR1 and CDR2 from the germline V gene are SGDLS and YYNGEE. The CDR3 nucleotides are TGTGCCAGCAGCGTAGGGCAGGAGGGGACTAGTTGGCAGTACTTC. It specifies CASSVGQEGTSWQYF. Looking up the rest from reference TRBV9 and TRBJ2-7 gives the full variable domain: DSGVTQTPKHLITATGQRVTLRCSPRSGDLSVYWYQQSLDQGLQFLIQYYNGEERAKGNILERFSAQQFPDLHSELNLSSLELGDSALYFCASSVGQEGTSWQYFGPGTRLTVT.